Shown below are 29 T cell receptor beta chains from a single sample sequenced in a study of T cell responses to AZD1222 COVID-19 vaccine. The table came from immunoSEQ multiplex PCR; TCRdb's copy has only in-frame clones and leaves some out. Seen here are 140,000 to 150,000 clones, 88% observed once, and the top ten hold more than 12%. Sequencing used peripheral blood, obtained on day 0 of AZD1222 vaccination. Receptors originate from an adult in good health.

This clone has more than one count but fewer than ten. The genes are TRBV19 and TRBJ2-1; no clear D gene. The CDR3 extends over 13 amino acids. V dropped 5 bases and J dropped 15 bases, with 20 bases sitting between them. Germline CDR1 LNHDA, CDR2 SQIVND (reference sequence). DNA of the CDR3: TGTGCCAGTAGTCCATCCCCCGCCCGGCCGGGGTTCTTC. It is translated as CASSPSPARPGFF.

The rearrangement links TRBV7-9 to TRBJ1-4, with D unclear. This CDR3 has 14 amino acids. From germline, CDR1 is SEHNR and CDR2 FQNEAQ (reference sequence). Trimming took 3 bases from V and 3 from J, leaving 8 bases between them. The CDR3 reads CASSFAVANEKLFF. CDR3 DNA sequence: TGTGCCAGCAGCTTCGCCGTGGCTAATGAAAAACTGTTTTTT.

Concerning this clone itself: The same CDR3 is also encoded by other DNA sequences in this sample. The CDR3 DNA is TGCGCCAGCAGCTTGGGACTAGCGGGGGGCCGCACAGATACGCAGTATTTT. Protein: CASSLGLAGGRTDTQYF. The chain carries TRBV5-1 and TRBJ2-3; 13 positions match TRBD2. The ends lost 0 bases at V and 1 base at J; junction bases unmatched: 2. This CDR3 spans 17 amino acids. The V gene's germline CDR1 is SGHRS and CDR2 YFSETQ.

The chain combines TRBV5-6 with TRBJ2-7; 8 nucleotides match TRBD1. Germline CDR1 is SGHDT and CDR2 is YYEEEE. The CDR3 loop spans 15 amino acids. With V trimmed by 0 bases and J by 2 bases, 4 bases remained unmatched. CDR3 DNA: TGTGCCAGCAGCTTGGGACAGGGGCCGACCTACGAGCAGTACTTC. Residues: CASSLGQGPTYEQYF.

CDR3 in amino acids: CASSYPTRTSGGAYEQFF. The CDR3 DNA reads TGTGCCAGCAGTTACCCTACTAGAACTAGCGGGGGGGCCTATGAGCAGTTCTTC. The chain uses TRBV6-2 or TRBV6-3 and TRBJ2-1; 13 bases are shared with TRBD2. V lost 2 bases to trimming and J lost 8 bases; unmatched junction nucleotides: 12. Germline V gene lookup returns CDR1 MNHEY and CDR2 SVGEGT. This CDR3 spans 18 amino acids.

This clone was seen more than once but under ten times. The gene calls are TRBV5-1 and TRBJ2-1, with D perhaps TRBD1 (5 bases). Per the germline V gene, CDR1 is SGHRS and CDR2 is YFSETQ. CDR3 length: 14 residues. Trimming removed 0 bases from V and 7 bases from J, with 11 bases in between. This CDR3 is CASSLDTRDNEQFF. The DNA for the CDR3 is TGCGCCAGCAGCTTGGACACCAGGGATAATGAGCAGTTCTTC. Full variable domain (missing parts from reference TRBV5-1 and TRBJ2-1): KAGVTQTPRYLIKTRGQQVTLSCSPISGHRSVSWYQQTPGQGLQFLFEYFSETQRNKGNFPGRFSGRQFSNSRSEMNVSTLELGDSALYLCASSLDTRDNEQFFGPGTRLTVL.

The chain is built from TRBV28 and TRBJ1-1; no clear D gene. Trimming stripped 5 bases from V and 5 bases from J, with 15 bases between. CDR3 length: 14 amino acids. Germline-derived CDR1 and CDR2 are MDHEN and SYDVKM. The CDR3 sequence is CASSTGGLPTEAFF. CDR3 nucleotide sequence: TGTGCCAGCAGTACTGGAGGGTTACCGACTGAAGCTTTCTTT.

The CDR3: CASSPRGDTEAFF. The CDR3 DNA reads TGTGCCAGCTCACCTAGGGGGGACACTGAAGCTTTCTTT. The V call is TRBV18, the J call TRBJ1-1; TRBD1 might be the D (6 bases). V was shortened by 3 bases and J by 3 bases, with 8 bases between the two germline ends. CDR1 and CDR2 (germline): KGHSH, LQKENI. The CDR3 has 13 residues.

CDR3 nucleotides: TGTGCCAGCAGTTTATCGGGCGGACGGATGGGCGGCTACACCTTC. Its translation: CASSLSGGRMGGYTF. The chain carries TRBV27 and TRBJ1-2; D gene unclear. The V and J ends lost 0 bases and 8 bases respectively, with 16 bases between them. The CDR3 runs 15 residues. Germline CDR1 reads MNHEY; CDR2 reads SMNVEV (reference sequence).

The chain joins TRBV30 to TRBJ2-7; a possible D gene is TRBD2 (6 bases). The germline V gene encodes CDR1 GTSNPN and CDR2 SVGIG (reference sequence). The CDR3 covers 15 residues. V gave up 3 bases and J gave up 1 base, with 16 bases separating them. The CDR3 sequence is CAWSENRGFSYEQYF. The CDR3 DNA reads as TGTGCCTGGAGCGAGAACCGGGGGTTTTCCTACGAGCAGTACTTC.

V is TRBV27 and J is TRBJ2-1, with 9 bases matching TRBD2. Trimming removed 6 bases from V and 2 bases from J; junction bases left unmatched: 5. There are 15 residues in the CDR3. Germline lookup yields CDR1 MNHEY and CDR2 SMNVEV (reference sequence). The CDR3 protein is CASSTSGGPYNEQFF. The CDR3, as DNA: TGTGCCAGCAGCACAAGCGGGGGGCCCTACAATGAGCAGTTCTTC.

CDR3 loop: CATSTRGSGANVLTF. CDR3 in DNA: TGTGCCACCAGCACGAGGGGTTCTGGGGCCAACGTCCTGACTTTC. The J gene is TRBJ2-6, the V gene TRBV15; either TRBD1 or TRBD2 may fit D (5 bases each). Germline V gene data show CDR1 as LNHNV and CDR2 as YYDKDF (reference sequence). The ends were cut back, 4 bases at V and 1 base at J, with 8 bases in the middle. CDR3 length: 15 amino acids.

V gene TRBV12-3 or TRBV12-4 combines with J gene TRBJ1-2; 10 bases are shared with TRBD1. V shed 7 bases, J shed 2 bases, and the junction held 1 base outside the gene matches. CDR3 length: 13 amino acids. CDR3 DNA: TGTGCCAGCACGGACAGGGGGAACTATGGCTACACCTTC. It encodes CASTDRGNYGYTF.

The gene calls are TRBV29-1 and TRBJ1-2; 8 bases agree with TRBD1. Germline V gene lookup returns CDR1 SQVTM and CDR2 ANQGSEA. With V trimmed by 4 bases and J by 5 bases, 3 bases remained unmatched. The CDR3 contains 12 residues. CDR3 nucleotide sequence: TGCAGCGTTGGGGACAGGCTGTATGGCTACACCTTC. It yields the protein CSVGDRLYGYTF.

As DNA, the CDR3 is TGTGCCAGCAGCTTGGCTAGCGGGGCTAGCACAGATACGCAGTATTTT. Amino acids: CASSLASGASTDTQYF. The chain carries TRBV5-4 and TRBJ2-3; 9 nucleotides line up with TRBD2. J was trimmed by 0 bases and V by 0 bases; bases with no gene match: 2. CDR3 size: 16 residues. Germline V gene sequence: CDR1 SGHNT, CDR2 YYREEE (reference sequence).

The chain recombines TRBV30 with TRBJ2-3; either TRBD1 or TRBD2 may supply D (6 bases each). V lost 4 bases and J 2 bases, leaving 10 bases between the germline ends. The V gene's germline CDR1 is GTSNPN and CDR2 SVGIG (reference sequence). The CDR3 covers 13 residues. CDR3 loop: CAWKGGATDTQYF. The DNA for the CDR3 is TGTGCCTGGAAGGGGGGCGCCACAGATACGCAGTATTTT.

The genes are TRBV4-3 and TRBJ1-2, with TRBD1 matching 8 bases. CDR3 length equals 14 residues. V lost 4 bases to trimming and J lost 4 bases; unmatched junction nucleotides: 5. Germline assignment: CDR1 LGHNA and CDR2 YSLEER. In DNA form, the CDR3 reads TGCGCCAGCAGCCGGACAGGGTCCCCCTATGGCTACACCTTC. Translated: CASSRTGSPYGYTF.

The genes are TRBV7-8 and TRBJ1-4; 7 bases align to TRBD1. With V trimmed by 4 bases and J by 7 bases, 15 bases remained unmatched. The germline V gene has CDR1 SGHVS and CDR2 FQNEAQ. CDR3 length: 17 amino acids. CDR3 residues: CASSSRPGTDYFEKLFF. DNA for the CDR3: TGTGCCAGCAGCTCGCGCCCCGGGACAGATTATTTTGAAAAACTGTTTTTT.

The chain joins TRBV25-1 to TRBJ2-5; unclear D gene. The CDR3 loop spans 12 amino acids. The germline CDR1 and CDR2 sequences are MGHDK and SYGVNS. V was trimmed by 6 bases and J by 5 bases, leaving 10 bases between them. The CDR3 spells CASRAPGETQYF. CDR3 in DNA: TGTGCCAGCAGGGCCCCCGGGGAGACCCAGTACTTC. Full variable domain (rest looked up from reference TRBV25-1 and TRBJ2-5): EADIYQTPRYLVIGTGKKITLECSQTMGHDKMYWYQQDPGMELHLIHYSYGVNSTEKGDLSSESTVSRIRTEHFPLTLESARPSHTSQYLCASRAPGETQYFGPGTRLLVL.

The chain couples TRBV7-8 to TRBJ1-6, with 9 bases aligning to TRBD1. V shed 1 base, J shed 10 bases, and the junction held 8 bases outside the gene matches. CDR1 SGHVS and CDR2 FQNEAQ come from the germline V gene. The CDR3 spans 16 residues. The CDR3 is CASSLVGGQGGSPLHF. Written as DNA, the CDR3 is TGTGCCAGCAGCTTAGTCGGGGGACAGGGAGGCTCACCCCTCCACTTT. The whole variable domain, filled in from reference TRBV7-8 and TRBJ1-6, reads GAGVSQSPRYKVAKRGQDVALRCDPISGHVSLFWYQQALGQGPEFLTYFQNEAQLDKSGLPSDRFFAERPEGSVSTLKIQRTQQEDSAVYLCASSLVGGQGGSPLHFGNGTRLTVT.

The gene calls are TRBV29-1 and TRBJ1-2; TRBD1 aligns across 7 bases. Germline CDR1 SQVTM, CDR2 ANQGSEA. The V gene end was trimmed by 4 bases and the J gene end by 4 bases; junction bases not matched to a gene: 21. The CDR3 is 18 amino acids. Here the CDR3 DNA reads TGCAGCGTTGTGGGAGACTGGAGGGGCAGGGGGAATATCTATGGCTACACCTTC. Translated, it gives CSVVGDWRGRGNIYGYTF.

This clone came up once. This rearrangement joins TRBV19 to TRBJ1-3; D is perhaps TRBD1 (5 bases). V shed 5 bases and J shed 2 bases, with 10 bases lying between them. This CDR3 contains 14 residues. Germline-derived CDR1 and CDR2 are LNHDA and SQIVND (reference sequence). The CDR3 nucleotides read TGTGCCAGTAGTCTCGGGGGAGCTGGAAACACCATATATTTT. Translating it yields CASSLGGAGNTIYF. Drawing the rest from reference TRBV19 and TRBJ1-3, the complete variable domain is DGGITQSPKYLFRKEGQNVTLSCEQNLNHDAMYWYRQDPGQGLRLIYYSQIVNDFQKGDIAEGYSVSREKKESFPLTVTSAQKNPTAFYLCASSLGGAGNTIYFGEGSWLTVV.

The chain employs TRBV5-6 and TRBJ2-3, with TRBD2 identical over 10 bases. V was pared by 2 bases and J by 5 bases, with 5 bases of the junction left unmatched. In germline, CDR1 is SGHDT, CDR2 YYEEEE. This CDR3 has 15 amino acids. The CDR3, as DNA: TGTGCCAGCAGCTTTCAGCGGGGGGGCCTAGATACGCAGTATTTT. It codes for CASSFQRGGLDTQYF.

This clone has just one count. V usage is TRBV5-8 and J usage is TRBJ1-6, with no clear D. Trimming took 0 bases from V and 0 from J, leaving 10 bases between them. CDR3 size: 17 residues. Germline assignment: CDR1 SGHTS and CDR2 YDEGEE. The CDR3: CASSLGTLSSYNSPLHF. CDR3 DNA sequence: TGTGCCAGCAGCTTGGGGACGCTTAGCTCCTATAATTCACCCCTCCACTTT.

This rearrangement joins TRBV24-1 to TRBJ1-2, with 8 bases identical to TRBD1. The CDR3 consists of 13 residues. V gave up 3 bases and J gave up 8 bases; unmatched junction bases: 4. Germline values: CDR1 KGHDR, CDR2 SFDVKD. In DNA, the CDR3 is TGTGCCACCAGTGATGGGGACAGGTTGGGCTACACCTTC. Its protein product is CATSDGDRLGYTF.

This chain links TRBV6-5 with TRBJ1-1; D remains ambiguous. This CDR3 is 13 amino acids long. The V and J ends lost 6 bases and 0 bases respectively, with 8 bases between them. Germline V gene data show CDR1 as MNHEY and CDR2 as SVGAGI. The CDR3 spells CASRGSLNTEAFF. The CDR3 region has the DNA TGTGCCAGCAGAGGGAGTCTGAACACTGAAGCTTTCTTT.

This clone turned up a few times. The chain carries TRBV10-1 and TRBJ1-2; possible D gene TRBD1, 5 bases. The CDR3 is made up of 21 amino acids. V lost 6 bases, J lost 0 bases, and 32 bases lay in between. Germline CDR1 is WNHNN and CDR2 is SYGVQD (reference sequence). CDR3 sequence reads: CASRRGPKTEPPPITNYGYTF. The CDR3 DNA sequence: TGCGCCAGCAGGAGAGGACCTAAGACAGAACCACCGCCTATCACTAACTATGGCTACACCTTC.

This clone was counted between two and nine times. The gene calls are TRBV6-2 or TRBV6-3 and TRBJ1-3; D is undetermined. Trimming pared 4 bases from V and 4 bases from J, leaving 8 bases between. CDR3 size: 13 residues. The V gene's germline CDR1 is MNHEY and CDR2 SVGEGT. In nucleotides, the CDR3 is TGTGCCAGCAGTTCCGGGCCAGGAAACACCATATATTTT. Translation: CASSSGPGNTIYF.

The rearrangement joins TRBV9 to TRBJ1-4; D perhaps matches TRBD1 (6 bases). The CDR3 contains 15 residues. CDR1 and CDR2 (germline): SGDLS, YYNGEE. Trimming stripped 4 bases from V and 8 bases from J, with 18 bases between. CDR3 coding DNA: TGTGCCAGCAGCCCCGACCGAGGGGGGCGGGAAAAACTGTTTTTT. It is translated as CASSPDRGGREKLFF.